This section outlines one T cell receptor (beta chain) sequence together with its context. Antigen unknown. Expressed TCRB transcripts were sequenced because the isolated RNA had all been reverse transcribed beforehand. Using immunoSEQ multiplex PCR, the repertoire was profiled, and TCRdb retains in-frame clones only, with some absent. Altogether tens of thousands of clones are present, roughly 45% being singletons, with the ten largest covering 0.2% to 0.3%. Central memory, naive, regulatory and stem cell-like memory CD4+ cells were sorted by CD45RO/CCR7/CD25/CD127/CD95/CD27. This record belongs to a study of beta chain features in type 1 diabetes. The wider study: No patient-donor differences in age, gender, total cells or subset yield. Points from the study as a whole: Possibly, sequencing cDNA over-represented cells that had high TCR expression levels. It was possible that PCR favored shorter templates, equally so in patients and controls.

In germline, CDR1 is SGHTS, CDR2 YDEGEE. The V end lost 0 bases, the J end lost 1 base, and 7 bases lay between the germline ends. CDR3 length equals 14 residues. Sequencing was performed on stem cell memory CD4+ T cells from blood. The receptor comes from a woman between 25 and 40 years old in good health. V usage is TRBV5-8 and J usage is TRBJ1-1; D remains unclear. The CDR3 DNA follows: TGTGCCAGCAGCTTGGTCCAGCGGAACACTGAAGCTTTCTTT. Protein: CASSLVQRNTEAFF.